This T cell receptor (beta chain) was sequenced for a study of cytomegalovirus exposure and HLA in healthy donors. To note about this clone: Its antigen remains unidentified.

PCR was performed using 60 Vbeta and 13 Jbeta primers. Using immunoSEQ multiplex PCR, the repertoire was profiled, and TCRdb retains in-frame clones only, with some absent. Its table records 87,000 or so clones. Deletions cut 8 bases from V and 5 bases from J, with 16 bases between. This CDR3 contains 13 residues. Regarding the study as a whole: Sequencing likely generated an artifact that appeared as a cluster of highly shared sequence variants.

This chain links TRBV5-3 with TRBJ1-1; D may be TRBD1 (6 bases). TRBV5-3 carries the ORF label, with uncertain function. Sequenced: PBMCs. The clonotype comes from a man aged 45-60 years in good health and CMV-seropositive. CDR3 region: CASLRRTGTEAFF. For the CDR3, the DNA is TGTGCCAGCCTGAGGAGAACAGGGACTGAAGCTTTCTTT.